These 6 T cell receptor beta chains were all obtained from the same sample, sequenced in a study of cytomegalovirus exposure and HLA in healthy donors. Clones were read by immunoSEQ multiplex PCR, and TCRdb kept only the in-frame ones, dropping some. The sample includes roughly 120,000 clones, roughly nine tenths of them seen just once. Sample: PBMCs. Source of these receptors: a man aged 18-30 years in good health and CMV-seropositive.

Concerning this clone itself: Other DNA sequences from this sample encode an identical CDR3 as well. V and J are TRBV4-1 and TRBJ1-5; no clear D gene. This CDR3 has 14 residues. Germline V gene lookup returns CDR1 MGHRA and CDR2 YSYEKL. V lost 1 base and J lost 4, with 8 bases in between. The CDR3 reads CASSQGPGNQPQHF. The CDR3 coding sequence is TGCGCCAGCAGCCAAGGGCCGGGTAATCAGCCCCAGCATTTT.

V is TRBV6-5 and J is TRBJ1-1; tentative D call: TRBD1 (5 bases). CDR3 length equals 15 residues. V lost 6 bases and J 3 bases, leaving 17 bases between the germline ends. Germline V CDR1 and CDR2: MNHEY, SVGAGI. For the CDR3, the DNA is TGTGCCAGCAGCCCGGGGTGGGGGGGAGACACTGAAGCTTTCTTT. Translated, it gives CASSPGWGGDTEAFF.

The J gene is TRBJ1-3, the V gene TRBV6-5; 7 bases fit TRBD1. Germline V gene data show CDR1 as MNHEY and CDR2 as SVGAGI. V shed 1 base and J 8 bases; nucleotides not matched to a gene: 5. The CDR3 contains 14 residues. CDR3 sequence: CASSYFPGTDTIYF. Here the CDR3 DNA reads TGTGCCAGCAGTTACTTTCCGGGGACAGACACCATATATTTT.

The chain has TRBV5-1 and TRBJ2-3; D is uncertain. The germline CDR1 and CDR2 sequences are SGHRS and YFSETQ. V gave up 4 bases and J gave up 3 bases, with 6 bases separating them. The CDR3 length is 12 residues. Here the CDR3 reads CASSLTTDTQYF. The CDR3 DNA is TGCGCCAGCAGCCTCACAACAGATACGCAGTATTTT.

The V gene is TRBV5-4, the J gene TRBJ2-1; 7 bases agree with TRBD2. The CDR3 consists of 15 residues. With 3 bases clipped from V and 2 bases from J, the junction kept 5 bases outside the gene matches. In germline, CDR1 is SGHNT, CDR2 YYREEE (reference sequence). The CDR3 region is CASSSGGTAYNEQFF. CDR3 DNA: TGTGCCAGCAGCTCGGGGGGAACCGCCTACAATGAGCAGTTCTTC.

The chain employs TRBV19 and TRBJ1-1; 7 nucleotides align to TRBD1. The V gene's germline CDR1 is LNHDA and CDR2 SQIVND (reference sequence). With V trimmed by 3 bases and J by 0 bases, 4 bases remained unmatched. CDR3 length: 15 amino acids. The CDR3 DNA is TGTGCCAGTAGTATGACAGGGACAATGAACACTGAAGCTTTCTTT. It codes for CASSMTGTMNTEAFF.